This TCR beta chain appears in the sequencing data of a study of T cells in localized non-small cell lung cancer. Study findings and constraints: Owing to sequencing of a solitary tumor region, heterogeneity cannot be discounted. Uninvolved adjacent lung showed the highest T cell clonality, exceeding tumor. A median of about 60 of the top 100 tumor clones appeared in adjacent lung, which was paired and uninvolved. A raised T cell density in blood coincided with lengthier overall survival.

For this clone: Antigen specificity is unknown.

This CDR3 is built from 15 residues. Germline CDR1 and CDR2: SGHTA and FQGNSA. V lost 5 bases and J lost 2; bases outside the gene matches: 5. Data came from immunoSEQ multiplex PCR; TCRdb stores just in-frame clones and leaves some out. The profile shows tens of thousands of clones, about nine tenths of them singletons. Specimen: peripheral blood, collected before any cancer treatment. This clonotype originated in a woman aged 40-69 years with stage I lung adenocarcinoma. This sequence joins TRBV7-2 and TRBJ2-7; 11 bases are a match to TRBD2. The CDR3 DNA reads TGTGCCAGCAGCCCTCAGACTAGCGGGGCCTACGAGCAGTACTTC. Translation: CASSPQTSGAYEQYF.